What follows describes a single T cell receptor (beta chain). Its specificity is not known. The entry originates in a study of yellow fever vaccine responses in identical twins. TCRdb reprocessed the RT-PCR reads with MiXCR, giving one entry per CDR3 protein. The sample shows about 18,000 distinct CDR3 sequences, approximately 63% of them seen only once. The study, taken as a whole, reports: Twins reportedly mounted vaccine T cell responses that seemed partly convergent, partly personalized.

V lost 4 bases and J lost 2, with 18 bases in between. Germline V gene sequence: CDR1 MGHDK, CDR2 SYGVNS. The CDR3 runs to 16 residues. This receptor was obtained from a woman between 18 and 29 years old who received the yellow fever vaccine. The chain links TRBV25-1 to TRBJ2-7, with a tentative D call TRBD2 (6 bases). Sequenced here: T cells from blood (PBMCs), unsorted or a sorted subset (not recorded which), sampled before or after yellow fever vaccination (not recorded which). CDR3 sequence reads: CASSGLGLLSAYEQYF. CDR3 nucleotide sequence: TGTGCCAGCAGTGGACTAGGACTGCTTTCCGCCTACGAGCAGTACTTC.